The 10 T cell receptor beta chains below come from one sample, sequenced in a study of blood T cell repertoires in COVID-19. Profiling relied on immunoSEQ multiplex PCR, and the TCRdb table lists in-frame clones only, not all of them. Of approximately 100,000 clones in the sample, around 83% were seen once. Sequencing was done on a sample of peripheral blood. These receptors were collected from a woman aged 80 or over with active or convalescent COVID-19.

This clone occurred once. Compared with germline, one end of the junction differs, possibly owing to a read error. The chain has TRBV12-3 or TRBV12-4 and TRBJ2-7; the D gene is possibly TRBD1 (6 bases). The CDR3 sequence is 13 residues long. DNA for the CDR3: TGTGCCAGCAGCTACCTCCTGGGGGCTAGCACTCACTTC. Its protein product is CASSYLLGASTHF.

The rearrangement links TRBV5-6 to TRBJ1-4; D is perhaps TRBD1 (5 bases). Deletions cut 4 bases from V and 7 bases from J, with 11 bases between. CDR3 length: 13 amino acids. Germline CDR1 SGHDT, CDR2 YYEEEE. CDR3 DNA: TGTGCCAGCAGCCGGGGGACGAGTGAAAAACTGTTTTTT. Protein sequence: CASSRGTSEKLFF. Full variable domain (rest looked up from reference TRBV5-6 and TRBJ1-4): DAGVTQSPTHLIKTRGQQVTLRCSPKSGHDTVSWYQQALGQGPQFIFQYYEEEERQRGNFPDRFSGHQFPNYSSELNVNALLLGDSALYLCASSRGTSEKLFFGSGTQLSVL.

The V call is TRBV5-1, the J call TRBJ2-3; 9 nucleotides match TRBD1. The CDR3 runs 15 residues. J was trimmed by 5 bases and V by 4 bases; bases with no gene match: 8. Per germline, CDR1 SGHRS and CDR2 YFSETQ. The CDR3 DNA reads TGCGCCAGCAGCGTAACAGGGGGCTCGGGAGATACGCAGTATTTT. Residues: CASSVTGGSGDTQYF.

The chain carries TRBV11-2 and TRBJ2-7; D remains ambiguous. This CDR3 comprises 15 residues. With 1 base removed from V and 2 bases from J, the gap between germline ends came to 12 bases. Germline V gene data show CDR1 as SGHAT and CDR2 as FQNNGV. CDR3 region: CASSLVRLGPYEQYF. For the CDR3, the DNA is TGTGCCAGCAGCTTAGTGAGGTTAGGCCCCTACGAGCAGTACTTC.

The chain employs TRBV28 and TRBJ2-7, with TRBD2 identical over 13 bases. V trimming: 7 bases; J trimming: 12 bases; junction bases outside the gene matches: 9. Germline V gives CDR1 MDHEN, CDR2 SYDVKM. CDR3 length equals 13 residues. In DNA form, the CDR3 reads TGTGCCAGCACCCCCTTGACTAGCGGGAGGTGGTACTTC. Translation gives CASTPLTSGRWYF.

The J gene is TRBJ1-2, the V gene TRBV9, with a weak D call TRBD1 (5 bases). CDR3 length equals 15 residues. V was clipped by 4 bases and J by 4 bases, with 17 bases between them. The germline V gene encodes CDR1 SGDLS and CDR2 YYNGEE. The CDR3 sequence is CASSLGLDSPYGYTF. CDR3 DNA sequence: TGTGCCAGCAGCCTAGGACTCGACAGCCCCTATGGCTACACCTTC.

The gene calls are TRBV5-6 and TRBJ1-4, with TRBD1 as a possible D gene (5 bases). Germline CDR1 and CDR2: SGHDT and YYEEEE. The germline V and J ends were trimmed by 2 bases and 8 bases, with 10 bases remaining between them. The CDR3 has 13 amino acids. CDR3 coding DNA: TGTGCCAGCAGCTTATCAGGGCCCGAAAAACTGTTTTTT. This codes for CASSLSGPEKLFF.

DNA of the CDR3: TGTGCCAGCAGCTTAGTTAGCTCCTACAATGAGCAGTTCTTC. Its protein product is CASSLVSSYNEQFF. J is TRBJ2-1 and V is TRBV11-1; no reliable D call. Trimming cost V 1 base and J 0 bases, with 4 bases left between them. Per the germline V gene, CDR1 is SGHAT and CDR2 is FQDESV (reference sequence). This CDR3 spans 14 amino acids.

CDR3: CASSPRQGGYGYTF. The CDR3 DNA reads as TGTGCCAGCAGTCCCCGTCAGGGGGGCTATGGCTACACCTTC. The chain combines TRBV6-5 with TRBJ1-2; 7 bases fit TRBD1. The CDR3 consists of 14 residues. CDR1 and CDR2 from the germline V gene are MNHEY and SVGAGI. The V and J ends lost 5 bases and 4 bases, in that order; junction bases with no gene match: 7.

The genes are TRBV11-2 and TRBJ1-2, with 10 bases fitting TRBD1. With V trimmed by 6 bases and J by 7 bases, 8 bases remained unmatched. From germline, CDR1 is SGHAT and CDR2 FQNNGV. The CDR3 sequence is 14 residues long. CDR3 in DNA: TGTGCCAGCAGACCGACAGGGGGCGATCCTGGCTACACCTTC. Translated, it gives CASRPTGGDPGYTF.